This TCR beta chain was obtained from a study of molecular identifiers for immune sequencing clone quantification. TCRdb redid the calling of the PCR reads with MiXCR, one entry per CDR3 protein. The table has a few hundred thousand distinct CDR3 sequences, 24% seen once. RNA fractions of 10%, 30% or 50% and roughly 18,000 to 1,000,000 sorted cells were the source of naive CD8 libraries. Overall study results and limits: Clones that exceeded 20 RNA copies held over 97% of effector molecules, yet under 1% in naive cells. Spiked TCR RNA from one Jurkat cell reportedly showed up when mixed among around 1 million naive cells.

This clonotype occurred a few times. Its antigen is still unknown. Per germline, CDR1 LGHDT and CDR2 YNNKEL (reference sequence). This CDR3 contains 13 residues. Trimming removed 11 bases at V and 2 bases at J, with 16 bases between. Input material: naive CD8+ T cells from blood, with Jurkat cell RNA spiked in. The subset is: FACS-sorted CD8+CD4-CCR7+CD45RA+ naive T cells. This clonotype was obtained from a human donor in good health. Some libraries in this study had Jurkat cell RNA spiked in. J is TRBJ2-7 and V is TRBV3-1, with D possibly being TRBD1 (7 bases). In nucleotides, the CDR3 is TGTGCCTTCGGAGGGGGCGCGCCCTACGAGCAGTACTTC. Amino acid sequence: CAFGGGAPYEQYF.